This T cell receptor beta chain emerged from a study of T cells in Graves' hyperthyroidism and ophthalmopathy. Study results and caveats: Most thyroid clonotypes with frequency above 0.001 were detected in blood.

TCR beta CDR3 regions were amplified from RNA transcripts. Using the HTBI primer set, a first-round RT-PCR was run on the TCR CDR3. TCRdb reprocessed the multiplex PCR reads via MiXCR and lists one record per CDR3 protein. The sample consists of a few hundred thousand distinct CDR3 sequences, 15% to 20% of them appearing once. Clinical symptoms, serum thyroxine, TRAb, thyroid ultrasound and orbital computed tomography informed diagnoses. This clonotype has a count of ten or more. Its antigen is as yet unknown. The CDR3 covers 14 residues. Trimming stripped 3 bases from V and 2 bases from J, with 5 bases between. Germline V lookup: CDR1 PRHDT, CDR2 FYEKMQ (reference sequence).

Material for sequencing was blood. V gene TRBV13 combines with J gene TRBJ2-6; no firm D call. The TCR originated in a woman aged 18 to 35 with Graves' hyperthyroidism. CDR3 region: CASSFGTGANVLTF. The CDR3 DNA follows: TGTGCCAGCAGCTTCGGCACTGGGGCCAACGTCCTGACTTTC.